This TCR beta chain comes out of a study of blood T cell repertoires in COVID-19. As for the study in general: Both acute and convalescent COVID-19 samples were obtained from the United States, Italy and Spain. PBMCs, B-cell-depleted T cells, or T cells were the source of the cDNA or gDNA that made up the material.

In the original analysis: Counts of nucleated cells, estimated from reference gene primer amplification, were obtained. Data came from immunoSEQ multiplex PCR; TCRdb stores just in-frame clones and leaves some out. V and J calls plus clone size are reproduced from that table; the DNA served to infer D and trimming. The table includes roughly 150,000 clones, about 77% detected once. The count of this clone is one. Looked up from germline, CDR1 is SGDLS and CDR2 is YYNGEE. The CDR3 is 17 amino acids. The V end lost 3 bases, the J end lost 1 base, and 16 bases lay between the germline ends. The sequenced sample consisted of peripheral blood. This chain joins TRBV9 and TRBJ2-2; perhaps TRBD2 as D (6 bases). This clonotype originated in a woman of 80 years or more with acute or convalescent COVID-19. CDR3 residues: CASSDSTSLGNTGELFF. Written as DNA, the CDR3 is TGTGCCAGCAGCGACTCCACTAGCCTGGGGAACACCGGGGAGCTGTTTTTT.